A selection of T cell receptor beta chains follows, all from one sample in a study of T cell responses to AZD1222 COVID-19 vaccine. The assay was immunoSEQ multiplex PCR, and TCRdb's table has in-frame clones only and misses some. This repertoire shows around 100,000 clones, about 87% found once; its top ten account for approximately 6.5%. The input for sequencing was peripheral blood, taken 28 days after the second AZD1222 dose. These receptors all come from an adult who received the AZD1222 COVID-19 vaccine. Each CDR3 is given with its conserved first and last residue. The D gene is left open where the match is weak. The size field is filled for only some rows; it gives once, few, many or a size class.

TGCGCCAGCAGCCAAGAAGGAGTTGGGGGTTATAATTCACCCCTCCACTTT,CASSQEGVGGYNSPLHF,NA,TRBJ1-6,NA,TRBV4-3
TGTGCCAGCAGCTTGGTACTAGCGGGGGGACAAGAGACCCAGTACTTC,CASSLVLAGGQETQYF,NA,TRBJ2-5,TRBD2,TRBV5-4
TGCGCCAGCAGCTTGTGGCAGAGCTCCTACAATGAGCAGTTCTTC,CASSLWQSSYNEQFF,NA,TRBJ2-1,NA,TRBV5-1
TGTGCCAGCAGCCAAGCGGAGCGGGGGGACTCCTACAATGAGCAGTTCTTC,CASSQAERGDSYNEQFF,NA,TRBJ2-1,TRBD2,TRBV3-1/TRBV3-2
TGTGCCAGCAGTTCGGGACAGGGGGTCGACGAGCAGTACTTC,CASSSGQGVDEQYF,NA,TRBJ2-7,TRBD1,TRBV6-2/TRBV6-3
TGTGCCAGCTCATCGCCGGGACAGGGTAACACTGAAGCTTTCTTT,CASSSPGQGNTEAFF,NA,TRBJ1-1,TRBD1,TRBV18
TGTGCCAGCGCTTCCGGGTGGCAGGGGAACCAAGAGACCCAGTACTTC,CASASGWQGNQETQYF,NA,TRBJ2-5,NA,TRBV19
TGTGCCAGCAGCTCCCCACTGCGGGAGTATGGCTACACCTTC,CASSSPLREYGYTF,NA,TRBJ1-2,NA,TRBV7-2
TGTGCCAGCAGCCCCCGGCAAGCGGGGCTTCCCTCTGAGGGCCAGTACTTC,CASSPRQAGLPSEGQYF,many,TRBJ2-5,TRBD2,TRBV5-6
TGTGCCAGTAGTATCCAGGGACAGGGAGATTCACCCCTCCACTTT,CASSIQGQGDSPLHF,NA,TRBJ1-6,TRBD1,TRBV19
TGCGCCAGCAGCTCCATGATGACAGGGAACACTGAAGCTTTCTTT,CASSSMMTGNTEAFF,NA,TRBJ1-1,NA,TRBV5-1
TGTGCCAGCAGGGACAGTCATCCACACAAAGTCGGGCACGTCCTGACTTTC,CASRDSHPHKVGHVLTF,once,TRBJ2-6,NA,TRBV5-8
TGTGCCAGCGGAAGTTTCGGACAGGGAGGAGATGAAAAACTGTTTTTT,CASGSFGQGGDEKLFF,once,TRBJ1-4,TRBD1,TRBV2
TGTGCCAGCAGTAGCCAGGGCGAGGAGGAGACCCAGTACTTC,CASSSQGEEETQYF,NA,TRBJ2-5,NA,TRBV28
TGTGCCAGCGCGGGACAGGCGAAGAACACTGAAGCTTTCTTT,CASAGQAKNTEAFF,NA,TRBJ1-1,TRBD1,TRBV27
TGTGCCATTCAGAGGACAGGGTCGAGAACAGATACGCAGTATTTT,CAIQRTGSRTDTQYF,NA,TRBJ2-3,TRBD1,TRBV10-3
TGTGCCACCAGCAGAAGGGGGGGACGGGATACGCAGTATTTT,CATSRRGGRDTQYF,NA,TRBJ2-3,NA,TRBV15
TGTGCCAGCAGTCTCGGGACAGGGAATTCACCCCTCCACTTT,CASSLGTGNSPLHF,NA,TRBJ1-6,TRBD1,TRBV7-9
TGTGCCAGTAGTCCGCAACCCGACAGCAACGAGCAGTACTTC,CASSPQPDSNEQYF,NA,TRBJ2-7,NA,TRBV19
TGTGCCAGCAGCTTGAGGGGCCTCCAAGAGACCCAGTACTTC,CASSLRGLQETQYF,NA,TRBJ2-5,NA,TRBV5-4
TGTGCCAGCAGCTTGGGGCAGCTCAGCAATCAGCCCCAGCATTTT,CASSLGQLSNQPQHF,NA,TRBJ1-5,NA,TRBV5-6
TGTGCCAGCAGCCAGACTAGCGGGGGGAACACCGGGGAGCTGTTTTTT,CASSQTSGGNTGELFF,NA,TRBJ2-2,TRBD2,TRBV5-4
TGTGCCAGCAGCCAACGACTAGCCGGGGAGACCCAGTACTTC,CASSQRLAGETQYF,NA,TRBJ2-5,TRBD2,TRBV7-2
TGTGCCAGCTCACCAAGCGAAGAGACCCAGTACTTC,CASSPSEETQYF,few,TRBJ2-5,NA,TRBV18
TGTGCCAGCATCGGGGGGTTCGCCTATGGCTACACCTTC,CASIGGFAYGYTF,few,TRBJ1-2,NA,TRBV6-5
TGTGCCAGCAGCTATAGCGGGGGGGCAGGAGATACGCAGTATTTT,CASSYSGGAGDTQYF,NA,TRBJ2-3,TRBD2,TRBV11-3
TGTGCCAGCAGACAGGGGTTGGGGGGCTACACCTTC,CASRQGLGGYTF,NA,TRBJ1-2,TRBD1,TRBV12-3/TRBV12-4
TGCGCCAGCAGCTTAGACAGGGGGAACGAGCAGTACTTC,CASSLDRGNEQYF,NA,TRBJ2-7,TRBD1,TRBV5-1
TGTGCCAGCTCACCACCGCGGGACACCGGGGAGCTGTTTTTT,CASSPPRDTGELFF,NA,TRBJ2-2,NA,TRBV18
TGCGCCAGGAGAGGAACCGGGGAGCTGTTTTTT,CARRGTGELFF,NA,TRBJ2-2,NA,TRBV10-1
TGTGCCAGTAGTATTTCGGGACAGGGCAATCAGCCCCAGCATTTT,CASSISGQGNQPQHF,NA,TRBJ1-5,TRBD1,TRBV19
TGTGCCAGTACCCCCGGTGGCAATCAGCCCCAGCATTTT,CASTPGGNQPQHF,few,TRBJ1-5,NA,TRBV19
TGTGCCAGCAGCGACCGGGGGTTTCATGGCTACACCTTC,CASSDRGFHGYTF,NA,TRBJ1-2,NA,TRBV7-9
TGTGCCAGCATCTGGAACACTGAAGCTTTCTTT,CASIWNTEAFF,NA,TRBJ1-1,NA,TRBV6-5
TGTGCCAGCAGTGAAGGGTTTTATGAGGGGCGGAATTCACCCCTCCACTTT,CASSEGFYEGRNSPLHF,NA,TRBJ1-6,NA,TRBV6-1
TGTGCCATCAGTGAGTCATCAGGGATTTCCACCTATGGCTACACCTTC,CAISESSGISTYGYTF,NA,TRBJ1-2,NA,TRBV10-3
TGTGCCAGCAGTTCCGTACCAAACTCCGACTCCTATAATTCACCCCTCCACTTT,CASSSVPNSDSYNSPLHF,NA,TRBJ1-6,NA,TRBV2
TGTGCCAGCAGTGACTCGCGACAGGAGAACACTGAAGCTTTCTTT,CASSDSRQENTEAFF,NA,TRBJ1-1,NA,TRBV6-4
TGTGCCAGCTCCCCCGATGGACTTTCATCCGAAGCTTTCTTT,CASSPDGLSSEAFF,once,TRBJ1-1,NA,TRBV18
TGCGCCAGCAGCCAAGATTTGAGTAATAGCAATCAGCCCCAGCATTTT,CASSQDLSNSNQPQHF,NA,TRBJ1-5,NA,TRBV4-3
TGTGCCAGCAGTTACTCCGGGACTAGCACAGATACGCAGTATTTT,CASSYSGTSTDTQYF,NA,TRBJ2-3,NA,TRBV6-2/TRBV6-3
TGTGCCAGTAGTATAGGAACAGGCAATGAGCAGTTCTTC,CASSIGTGNEQFF,NA,TRBJ2-1,NA,TRBV19
TGTGCCAGCAGCTTGGGGACGGGCGCTGGCGGCTACACCTTC,CASSLGTGAGGYTF,NA,TRBJ1-2,NA,TRBV13
TGTGCCAGCAGATATTCCGGGACAGGCGACATGAACACTGAAGCTTTCTTT,CASRYSGTGDMNTEAFF,NA,TRBJ1-1,TRBD1,TRBV19
TGCGCCAGCAGCCCTGGACAGGGGTCCGAGCAGTACTTC,CASSPGQGSEQYF,NA,TRBJ2-7,TRBD1,TRBV5-1
TGTGCCAGCAGCCCCAGACAGGGGCGACAAGAGACCCAGTACTTC,CASSPRQGRQETQYF,NA,TRBJ2-5,TRBD1,TRBV7-3
TGTGCCAGCGGATCGACTAGCGGAGCCAAAAACATTCAGTACTTC,CASGSTSGAKNIQYF,NA,TRBJ2-4,TRBD2,TRBV11-2
TGTGCCAGCAGTTTAAAGGGGACAGAGTACAATGAGCAGTTCTTC,CASSLKGTEYNEQFF,NA,TRBJ2-1,TRBD1,TRBV27
TGTGCCAGCATCTTAGGGGGCGGCTATGGCTACACCTTC,CASILGGGYGYTF,NA,TRBJ1-2,TRBD1,TRBV7-9